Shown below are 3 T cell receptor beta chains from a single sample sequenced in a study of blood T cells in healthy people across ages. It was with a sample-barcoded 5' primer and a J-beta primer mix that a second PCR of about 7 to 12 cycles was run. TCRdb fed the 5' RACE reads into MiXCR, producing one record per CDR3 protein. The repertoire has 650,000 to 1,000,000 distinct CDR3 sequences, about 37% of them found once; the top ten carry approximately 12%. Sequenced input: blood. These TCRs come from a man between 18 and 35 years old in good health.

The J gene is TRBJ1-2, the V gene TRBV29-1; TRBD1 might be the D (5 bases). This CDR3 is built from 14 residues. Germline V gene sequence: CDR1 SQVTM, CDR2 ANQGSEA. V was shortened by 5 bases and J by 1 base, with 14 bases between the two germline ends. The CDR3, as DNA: TGCAGCGTTACCGCTAGGGGCGGTAACTATGGCTACACCTTC. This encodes CSVTARGGNYGYTF.

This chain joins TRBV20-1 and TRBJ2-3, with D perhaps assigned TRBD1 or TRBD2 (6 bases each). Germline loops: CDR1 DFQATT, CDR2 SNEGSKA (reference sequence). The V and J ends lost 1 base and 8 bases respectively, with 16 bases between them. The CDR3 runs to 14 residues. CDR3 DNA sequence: TGCAGTGCTAGAGGTTCAGGGGAGGAGCTTACGCAGTATTTT. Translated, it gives CSARGSGEELTQYF.

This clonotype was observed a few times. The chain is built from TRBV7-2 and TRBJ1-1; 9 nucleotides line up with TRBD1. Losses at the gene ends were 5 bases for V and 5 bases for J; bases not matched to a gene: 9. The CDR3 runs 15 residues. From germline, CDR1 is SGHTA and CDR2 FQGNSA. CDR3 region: CASSLLLTGGTEAFF. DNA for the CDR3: TGTGCCAGCAGCCTCCTCCTGACAGGGGGAACTGAAGCTTTCTTT.